This T cell receptor beta chain was recovered during a study of cytomegalovirus exposure and HLA in healthy donors. This clone was seen more than once but under ten times. The antigen remains unidentified. Study findings and constraints: Across HLA loci, a later analysis found differing TCR association rates, with DRB1 most and HLA-C fewest.

PCR involved 60 Vbeta and 13 Jbeta primers. Clones were read by immunoSEQ multiplex PCR, and TCRdb kept only the in-frame ones, dropping some. The data hold roughly 120,000 clones, with around a tenth observed a single time. The CDR3 extends over 15 amino acids. V shed 4 bases and J shed 0 bases, with 12 bases lying between them. The V gene's germline CDR1 is LGHNA and CDR2 YSLEER. This TCR was sampled from a man aged 25-45 years in good health and CMV-seronegative. Sequencing input: PBMCs. This rearrangement joins TRBV4-3 to TRBJ1-1; D is undetermined. CDR3 loop: CASSRGGLVNTEAFF. The CDR3 DNA is TGCGCCAGCAGCCGCGGAGGGTTGGTGAACACTGAAGCTTTCTTT.